These T cell receptor beta chains were read from a single sample in a study of cytomegalovirus exposure and HLA in healthy donors. Using immunoSEQ multiplex PCR, the repertoire was profiled, and TCRdb retains in-frame clones only, with some absent. The data contain some 91,000 clones, around 73% of them singletons. Sequencing input: PBMCs. The receptors here all came from a woman aged 60 to 75 in good health and CMV-seronegative. Both conserved end residues are part of each CDR3. A D gene is named only where the DNA matches it firmly. Clone size appears in some rows only: once, few, many, or a class for an expanded clone.

>TRBJ1-2|TRBV6-1|-|-
TGTGCCAGCACTATCCCAGGGAAGGACTATGGCTACACCTTC
CASTIPGKDYGYTF
>TRBJ1-1|TRBV12-5|-|TRBD1
TGTGCTAGTGGTTTGGGAGGACAGGGAGCCCCTGGCGAAGCTTTCTTT
CASGLGGQGAPGEAFF
>TRBJ2-1|TRBV12-5|-|TRBD2
TGTGCTAGTGGTTTGGTACGGGGGGGCCCGGCTCGCTCCTACAATGAGCAGTTCTTC
CASGLVRGGPARSYNEQFF
>TRBJ1-1|TRBV5-4|-|-
TGTGCCAGCAGCACAGGGAGGGACGGCACTGAAGCTTTCTTT
CASSTGRDGTEAFF
>TRBJ2-5|TRBV4-3|-|TRBD2
TGCGCCAGCAGCCAAGATTGGAGCGGGGGGGGTTACCAAGAGACCCAGTACTTC
CASSQDWSGGGYQETQYF
>TRBJ1-3|TRBV15|-|-
TGTGCCACCAGCAGAGACCCTCTCTCTGGAAACACCATATATTTT
CATSRDPLSGNTIYF
>TRBJ1-1|TRBV19|-|-
TGTGCCAGTAGTATCAGCCTGATGGAGACTGAAGCTTTCTTT
CASSISLMETEAFF
>TRBJ2-7|TRBV10-2|-|-
TGCGCCAGCAGCAATGACAGGACAGCGGTAGTCCACGAGCAGTACTTC
CASSNDRTAVVHEQYF
>TRBJ1-1|TRBV2|-|TRBD1
TGTGCCAGCAGTGAAGGGACAGGGGGAGCTTTCTTT
CASSEGTGGAFF
>TRBJ2-1|TRBV10-3|few|TRBD1
TGTGCCACCAGGACAGGGGGCGGGAATGAGCAGTTCTTC
CATRTGGGNEQFF
>TRBJ2-6|TRBV6-1|few|-
TGTGCCAGCATTGGCGGCAACTCTGGGGCCAACGTCCTGACTTTC
CASIGGNSGANVLTF
>TRBJ2-6|TRBV5-3|few|TRBD2
TGTGCCAGAAGCGCTAGACTAGCGGCTAGCTCTGGGGCCAACGTCCTGACTTTC
CARSARLAASSGANVLTF
>TRBJ1-3|TRBV18|once|TRBD1
TGTGCCAGCTCACCTGGGACAGCCTCTGGAAACACCATATATTTT
CASSPGTASGNTIYF
>TRBJ2-6|TRBV6-4|few|-
TGTGCCAGCAGTGAGGAGGCCTCTGGGGCCAACGTCCTGACTTTC
CASSEEASGANVLTF
>TRBJ1-5|TRBV6-6|-|-
TGTGCCAGCAGCAGACAGTCGCCTAGCAATCAGCCCCAGCATTTT
CASSRQSPSNQPQHF
>TRBJ2-1|TRBV27|-|TRBD2
TGTGCCAGCAGTTTAGGGGTAGCGGGAAACAATGAGCAGTTCTTC
CASSLGVAGNNEQFF
>TRBJ2-5|TRBV19|-|TRBD2
TGTGCCAGTAGTACGACAACTAGCGGGAGAGGGGAGACCCAGTACTTC
CASSTTTSGRGETQYF
>TRBJ1-1|TRBV30|-|-
TGTGCCTGGAGTGTTCTAGGGGGAGAATTAAATACTGAAGCTTTCTTT
CAWSVLGGELNTEAFF
>TRBJ2-3|TRBV7-6|-|-
TGTGCCAGCAGCTTAAACAGGGCGCCTGGGGATACGCAGTATTTT
CASSLNRAPGDTQYF
>TRBJ2-2|TRBV9|-|-
TGTGCCAGCAGCGGAACAGGGTGGAACACCGGGGAGCTGTTTTTT
CASSGTGWNTGELFF
>TRBJ1-2|TRBV19|few|-
TGTGCCAGTAGTATAGATTTGGCGGGTAACTATGGCTACACCTTC
CASSIDLAGNYGYTF
>TRBJ2-7|TRBV2|-|TRBD1
TGTGCCAGCAGGACCCGGTCAGGGGGCTACGAGCAGTACTTC
CASRTRSGGYEQYF
>TRBJ1-1|TRBV6-5|-|TRBD1
TGTGCCAGCAGCCCGACAGGGAGCGCTGAAGCTTTCTTT
CASSPTGSAEAFF
>TRBJ1-1|TRBV2|-|-
TGTGCCAACCCGGGGACTAACACTGAAGCTTTCTTT
CANPGTNTEAFF
>TRBJ2-2|TRBV5-6|-|-
TGTGCCAGCAGCTCTAACCCGAACACCGGGGAGCTGTTTTTT
CASSSNPNTGELFF
>TRBJ2-7|TRBV5-4|-|-
TGTGCCAGCAGCTTGGATAGGCAGGTTAACTCCTACGAGCAGTACTTC
CASSLDRQVNSYEQYF
>TRBJ1-4|TRBV5-1|-|TRBD1
TGCGCCAGCAGCTTGCGGCAGGGGGGTGATGAAAAACTGTTTTTT
CASSLRQGGDEKLFF
>TRBJ2-7|TRBV7-8|few|-
TGTGCCAGCAGCACTACCGACAGGACTCACCCTTACGAGCAGTACTTC
CASSTTDRTHPYEQYF
>TRBJ2-2|TRBV2|-|TRBD2
TGTGCCACGTCGGGGGGGCGCGACACCGGGGAGCTGTTTTTT
CATSGGRDTGELFF
>TRBJ2-1|TRBV25-1|few|TRBD2
TGTGCCAGCAGTGACCCTGGACTAGCGGGAGACAATGAGCAGTTCTTC
CASSDPGLAGDNEQFF
>TRBJ1-2|TRBV2|-|TRBD1
TGTGCCAGCAGGATGGGGACAGGACCCCCTGGCTACACCTTC
CASRMGTGPPGYTF
>TRBJ2-2|TRBV5-1|once|-
TGCGCCAGCAGCCTGACCCCACCCGGGACTTCCAACCCCGGGGAGCTGTTTTTT
CASSLTPPGTSNPGELFF
>TRBJ1-2|TRBV28|-|-
TGTGCCAGCAGTCCCCGACTAGAGCGTATGGGCTACACCTTC
CASSPRLERMGYTF
>TRBJ2-2|TRBV7-9|-|TRBD1
TGTGCCAGCAAAACAGGGGGGCACACCGGGGAGCTGTTTTTT
CASKTGGHTGELFF
>TRBJ1-5|TRBV6-5|-|-
TGTGCCAGCAGTTCCCTTGACAGGCCTAATCAGCCCCAGCATTTT
CASSSLDRPNQPQHF
>TRBJ2-5|TRBV10-2|-|-
TGCGCCAGCAGGGGGGACACCCGTCCGGAGACCCAGTACTTC
CASRGDTRPETQYF
>TRBJ1-1|TRBV7-9|few|-
TGTGCCAGCAGAACCGGGGAGTACACTGAAGCTTTCTTT
CASRTGEYTEAFF
>TRBJ1-3|TRBV10-3|-|-
TGTGCCATCAGTGAAACCAGGGTTGTCTCTGGAAACACCATATATTTT
CAISETRVVSGNTIYF
>TRBJ1-2|TRBV19|-|-
TGTGCCAGTAGGCTGACAGCAGATAACTATGGCTACACCTTC
CASRLTADNYGYTF
>TRBJ2-7|TRBV19|-|TRBD2
TGTGCCAGTAGTTCCGGGAGGGGTGTGAAAGAGCAGTACTTC
CASSSGRGVKEQYF
>TRBJ1-2|TRBV10-3|-|-
TGTGCCATCAGTGATTCCGAGAGTGGCTACACCTTC
CAISDSESGYTF
>TRBJ1-1|TRBV29-1|-|TRBD1
TGCAGCCGCTTACTCCGGGACAGGGAAGGCACTGAAGCTTTCTTT
CSRLLRDREGTEAFF
>TRBJ1-2|TRBV27|-|-
TGTGCCAGCAGTTACGACGCAGGTCCGCGAGGGGGTGGCTACACCTTC
CASSYDAGPRGGGYTF
>TRBJ1-1|TRBV28|few|TRBD1
TGTGCCAGCAGTTCCCCTAGGACAGGGGAAACTGAAGCTTTCTTT
CASSSPRTGETEAFF
>TRBJ1-3|TRBV27|once|-
TGTGCCAGCAGCCCGTACAGGGCTGGAAACACCATATATTTT
CASSPYRAGNTIYF
>TRBJ1-2|TRBV9|-|TRBD1
TGTGCCAGCAGCCCGGGGGACAGGGGTGGCTACACCTTC
CASSPGDRGGYTF
>TRBJ1-4|TRBV19|-|TRBD1
TGTGCCAGTAGTATGGGACAGGGAGAATTACAACTGTTTTTT
CASSMGQGELQLFF